This record concerns one TCR beta chain sequence. This entry is derived from a study of OX40 agonist ivuxolimab in advanced cancers. Study as a whole: At 0.01 to 10 mg/kg, ivuxolimab was administered intravenously to patients every 2 weeks.

The method was immunoSEQ multiplex PCR; TCRdb's version includes in-frame clones alone and lacks a portion of them. The repertoire holds 90,000 to 130,000 clones, 85% to 95% seen once, with under 0.85% in the top ten. Trimming took 2 bases from V and 4 from J, leaving 11 bases between them. The CDR3 runs to 14 residues. CDR1 and CDR2 from the germline V gene are GTSNPN and SVGIG (reference sequence). The receptor comes from an adult with an advanced solid tumor such as melanoma, head and neck, liver or kidney cancer. This chain connects TRBV30 to TRBJ2-2; D might be TRBD1 or TRBD2, each matching 5 bases. Material: CD4+ or CD8+ T cells sorted from blood, obtained in a trial of the OX40 agonist ivuxolimab. The CDR3 bases are TGTGCCTGGAGTCCCGGGGCTCGCACCGGGGAGCTGTTTTTT. Translated: CAWSPGARTGELFF.